This T cell receptor beta chain was recovered during a study of regulatory T cells in long-lasting Graves disease (dated by TCRdb to the early 2020s). Background for the entire study: Antithyroid drugs had been taken for less than 3 months by newly diagnosed Graves' disease patients. Persistent Graves' disease patients were compared with newly diagnosed Graves' disease patients by peripheral blood TCR sequencing and RNA sequencing. The study was conducted in China and was registered as a clinical trial. A total of roughly 35 samples underwent TCR sequencing, from roughly 13 patients with persistent Graves' disease and 20 or so patients with newly diagnosed Graves' disease.

The full study reports these points: The small sample size was acknowledged by the authors as a limitation that may reduce accuracy. Because the primary lesion, thyroid tissue, could not be accessed, the study looked at peripheral blood alone. Persistent patients shared more public clonotypes among themselves (more than 2,500) than newly diagnosed patients did (nearly 1,000). TRBV28, TRBJ1-2 and TRBJ2-5 were preferentially used in persistent disease, while TRBV20-1 and TRBJ2-1 were favored in newly diagnosed disease. Compared with newly diagnosed patients, persistent Graves' disease patients had lower TCR Shannon entropy and fewer highly expanded clones, which suggests clonal expansion. Only the TCR beta chain was sequenced and analyzed.

Libraries were built with multiplex PCR. The listed sequencing device is Illumina HiSeq 4000. CDR3 regions were amplified by Arm-PCR with iRepertoire HTBI primers to construct TCR beta libraries. PCR products were gel purified before sequencing. In the authors' own workflow: Gene usage analysis of CDR3 amino acid clonotypes relied on the roughly 60 TRBV and 14 TRBJ segments identified across samples. COPE and FqMerger were used to merge the filtered high-quality paired reads into contigs. BLAST was used to align contigs to IMGT TRBV, TRBD and TRBJ reference genes, and CDR3 was defined according to IMGT. Highly expanded clones were defined as clonotypes with a frequency above 0.1%. Repertoire diversity was measured by Shannon entropy, and V-J evenness by the Gini coefficient. A clonotype was considered public if more than one individual shared it. The public reads were quality trimmed at Q25 with fastp and then assembled into clones with MiXCR by TCRdb, keeping productive beta chains. Rows merge per CDR3 protein into single entries with the most common DNA and genes. Clone size and V and J calls follow TCRdb, not the original study. Recorded for this sample are approximately 460,000 distinct CDR3 sequences; around 15% of them occurred a single time. The ten largest account for roughly 10% of the sample.

This clonotype was counted at least ten times. The target of this receptor is not known. No per-base quality is available; no much larger clone lies one base away. The label giving this sample's time point can be read as: newly diagnosed GD, antithyroid drugs for less than 3 months. For both TCR sequencing and RNA sequencing, RNA was extracted from PBMCs in TRIzol. The diagnosis of Graves' disease followed American Thyroid Association guidelines. The patients came from an endocrinology department in Xi'an, China. Each patient gave approximately 8.8 milliliters of peripheral blood, collected in an EDTA anticoagulant tube. Ficoll Paque Plus density gradient separation was used to isolate PBMCs, and no further T cell sorting was performed. RNA quality was checked with an Agilent 2100 Bioanalyzer and agarose gel, and concentration with a NanoDrop 2000. Reading from cysteine to phenylalanine, the CDR3 counts 12 amino acids. The sequence is cut down to CDR3 DNA, 36 bases in frame from base 1. The trim is 10 bases for V and 3 bases for J, with a gap of 13 bases between the germline ends. Reading the germline V gene gives CDR1 MNHNS and CDR2 SASEGT.

The same sample was also studied in work on T cells in Graves' hyperthyroidism and ophthalmopathy. The other study reports the following: Stable Graves' hyperthyroidism was defined as no progression to ophthalmopathy during 18 months of follow-up. Hyperthyroidism patients were newly diagnosed, with disease duration under 2 months, and aged 18 to 65 years. The study excluded patients with uncontrolled infections, other autoimmune diseases, pregnancy or lactation. Diagnoses relied on clinical symptoms, serum thyroxine and TRAb, thyroid ultrasound and orbital computed tomography. For the first round of RT-PCR on the TCR CDR3, the HTBI primer set was used together with the Qiagen OneStep RT-PCR kit. Most expanded thyroid clonotypes (frequency above 0.001) were also found in blood, which suggests that blood repertoires may mirror thyroid immune responses. In cross-validation, a model built on a 13 V-J signature told ophthalmopathy apart from stable hyperthyroidism with 85% to 90% sensitivity and around 83% specificity, and in testing the same model reached 80%/75%. During validation, the model predicted progression to ophthalmopathy a median of about 5.9 months ahead of onset, with roughly 65% sensitivity and 72.22% specificity. A discovery cohort of around 100 patients, 43 with Graves' ophthalmopathy and about 58 with stable Graves' hyperthyroidism, was used to find distinguishing TCR V-J signatures. Prospective prediction of ophthalmopathy was tested in an independent validation cohort of approximately 19 hyperthyroidism patients and some 17 patients who later progressed to ophthalmopathy. For training and testing, the 110 or so patients in the discovery cohort were randomly divided in a 7:3 ratio. In several Graves' hyperthyroidism patients, the study also compared T-cell repertoires from thyroid tissue with T-cell repertoires from blood. After blood sampling, hyperthyroidism patients were treated with methimazole at a starting dose of 30 mg daily, and ophthalmopathy patients were treated with high-dose intravenous methylprednisolone. A second multiplex PCR round built the libraries, followed by size selection and purification. The libraries were sequenced on an Illumina HiSeq2000 using paired-end 100 bp reads. SOAPnuke was used to process the raw data, throwing out any read that contained adapters or uncalled bases, had a mean Phred below 15, or lacked an exact constant-primer or identifier match. COPE v1.2.5 was used to merge the high-quality paired reads, and each unique nucleotide sequence was defined as a clonotype. MiTCR v1.1 was used to align clonotypes to the IMGT TRBV, TRBD and TRBJ reference segments. Only V-J combinations with frequency above 0.0001, covering about 99% of repertoires, were analysed. The TCS score was defined as the ratio of F50 (clonal expansion) to E x V (chaos), calculated using BLOSUM62-based TCRdist between CDR3 peptides within each V-J. Welch's t-statistics and random forest reduced several hundred V-J features to roughly 13, which were used in a naive Bayes classifier (R e1071). No statistical method was used to set the sample size in advance, and investigators knew the group allocation. TCR Vbeta CDR3 sequencing of roughly 140 peripheral blood samples (around 45 ophthalmopathy, under 80 hyperthyroidism and roughly 17 progressor patients) is reported in the paper.

The chain is encoded by TRBV6-1 joined to TRBJ2-7; the D segment cannot be called with confidence. The input for sequencing was peripheral blood mononuclear cells (PBMCs), taken at new diagnosis, from a patient treated with antithyroid drugs. This clonotype originated in a woman in her 30s with Graves disease. Donor details come from another sample of the same person, matched by shared clones. The CDR3 protein: CATGRFIYEQYF. The bases read TGTGCCACGGGTCGTTTCATCTACGAGCAGTACTTC.